A single sample gave rise to the 29 T cell receptor beta chains below, sequenced in a study of T cells in Graves' hyperthyroidism and ophthalmopathy. Amplification of TCR beta CDR3 regions used RNA as the template. First-round RT-PCR with HTBI primers amplified the TCR CDR3 region. TCRdb recomputed calls from the multiplex PCR reads with MiXCR, one row per CDR3 protein. The sample consists of 400,000 to 500,000 distinct CDR3 sequences, approximately 15% of them appearing once. The sample was blood. The source of these receptors is a young woman with Graves' hyperthyroidism.

The rearrangement joins TRBV6-5 to TRBJ1-2; a weak D match, TRBD1 (5 bases). Trimming cost V 0 bases and J 2 bases, with 10 bases left between them. Germline lookup yields CDR1 MNHEY and CDR2 SVGAGI. The CDR3 loop spans 15 amino acids. CDR3 in amino acids: CASSYSEGTNYGYTF. The CDR3 nucleotides read TGTGCCAGCAGTTACTCGGAGGGGACGAACTATGGCTACACCTTC.

The rearrangement uses TRBV6-4 and TRBJ2-1; 7 bases align to TRBD2. V was clipped by 0 bases and J by 2 bases; unmatched bases: 10. CDR1 MRHNA and CDR2 SNTAGT come from the germline V gene. This CDR3 is built from 18 residues. The DNA of the CDR3 is TGTGCCAGCAGTGACTCGGGGTCTAGCGGTTATCCCTACAATGAGCAGTTCTTC. It encodes CASSDSGSSGYPYNEQFF.

About this clonotype: A much larger clone sits a single nucleotide away, making a read error possible. The rearrangement links TRBV7-9 to TRBJ1-1; 8 nucleotides agree with TRBD1. The CDR3 runs 14 residues. Looked up from germline, CDR1 is SEHNR and CDR2 is FQNEAQ (reference sequence). The CDR3 region has the DNA TGTGCCAGCAGCCGGACAGGGCGGGAGACTGGAGCTTTCTTT. It is translated as CASSRTGRETGAFF.

This chain joins TRBV5-1 and TRBJ2-5, with TRBD2 matching over 9 bases. V shed 2 bases and J 2 bases; nucleotides not matched to a gene: 1. Germline CDR1 reads SGHRS; CDR2 reads YFSETQ. The CDR3 has 14 residues. CDR3 residues: CASSFAGGQETQYF. CDR3 nucleotides: TGCGCCAGCAGCTTTGCGGGAGGGCAAGAGACCCAGTACTTC.

The gene calls are TRBV19 and TRBJ2-7, with a possible D match to TRBD2 (6 bases). Germline loops: CDR1 LNHDA, CDR2 SQIVND (reference sequence). The V and J ends lost 3 bases and 0 bases respectively, with 12 bases between them. CDR3 length: 15 residues. For the CDR3, the DNA is TGTGCCAGTAGTATCGGCTGGCGGGGCTCCTACGAGCAGTACTTC. Translation gives CASSIGWRGSYEQYF.

About this clonotype: This clone may be a read error of a much larger clone one base away. The genes are TRBV29-1 and TRBJ2-7; either TRBD1 or TRBD2 may supply D (5 bases each). Trimming left V 5 bases short and J 7 bases short, with 12 bases between. The germline V gene has CDR1 SQVTM and CDR2 ANQGSEA. The CDR3 covers 11 residues. CDR3 residues: CSVNGAHEQYF. In DNA, the CDR3 is TGCAGCGTTAACGGGGCGCATGAGCAGTACTTC.

This clonotype was seen more than once but under ten times. This chain connects TRBV5-1 to TRBJ2-1; 8 bases are a match to TRBD2. CDR1 and CDR2 (germline): SGHRS, YFSETQ. V lost 1 base and J lost 4; bases outside the gene matches: 13. The CDR3 runs 18 residues. Written as DNA, the CDR3 is TGCGCCAGCAGCTTGCTTCCGGGAGGGAAACCCGTGTACAATGAGCAGTTCTTC. Translating it yields CASSLLPGGKPVYNEQFF.

This clonotype was counted between two and nine times. The chain couples TRBV12-5 to TRBJ2-1; D is undetermined. Germline V gene lookup returns CDR1 LGHNT and CDR2 FRNRAP. The CDR3 runs 13 residues. The V gene lost 0 bases and the J gene lost 7 bases, with 7 bases spanning the gap. In DNA, the CDR3 is TGTGCTAGTGGTTTGGTAAAAGAGAATGAGCAGTTCTTC. This codes for CASGLVKENEQFF.

This clonotype was seen many times. The chain couples TRBV27 to TRBJ1-5, with D possibly TRBD1 on 5 matching bases. The CDR3 contains 12 residues. The germline CDR1 and CDR2 sequences are MNHEY and SMNVEV (reference sequence). V was cut by 5 bases and J by 7 bases, with 9 bases left in between. The CDR3 DNA reads as TGTGCCAGCAGTAGGAGGGGACAGCCCCAGCATTTT. Translating gives CASSRRGQPQHF.

The table lists this clonotype with a few counts. A read error may produce the germline difference seen at one junction end. DNA for the CDR3: TGTGCCGGCAGCGCATCAGGGAAAGGAGACACTGAAGCTTTCTTT. Its translation: CAGSASGKGDTEAFF. J is TRBJ1-1 and V is TRBV5-4; maybe TRBD1 (5 bases). The germline V gene encodes CDR1 SGHNT and CDR2 YYREEE (reference sequence). This CDR3 is built from 15 residues.

This chain connects TRBV28 to TRBJ1-2, with no clear D. Germline assignment: CDR1 MDHEN and CDR2 SYDVKM. This CDR3 has 14 residues. The V end was cut by 6 bases, the J end by 12 bases, with 23 bases between. CDR3: CASSSVGDRFRDTF. The CDR3 DNA follows: TGTGCCAGCAGCTCCGTGGGAGACCGCTTTAGGGACACCTTC.

This clonotype was picked up many times. The gene calls are TRBV13 and TRBJ2-1, with D possibly matching TRBD2 (5 bases). Germline V CDR1 and CDR2: PRHDT, FYEKMQ (reference sequence). Trimming cost V 2 bases and J 8 bases, with 10 bases left between them. CDR3 size: 13 residues. The CDR3 reads CASSLMSGDEQFF. DNA for the CDR3: TGTGCCAGCAGCTTAATGAGCGGCGATGAGCAGTTCTTC.

This clonotype appeared many times. The chain carries TRBV7-3 and TRBJ2-7; 9 nucleotides line up with TRBD1. CDR1 is SGHTA, CDR2 FQGTGA, per germline. V was clipped by 3 bases and J by 5 bases; unmatched bases: 8. The CDR3 consists of 15 residues. The DNA of the CDR3 is TGTGCCAGCAGCTTGACCGGGACAGGGTTGGACGAGCAGTACTTC. It specifies CASSLTGTGLDEQYF. The whole variable domain, filled in from reference TRBV7-3 and TRBJ2-7, reads GAGVSQTPSNKVTEKGKYVELRCDPISGHTALYWYRQSLGQGPEFLIYFQGTGAADDSGLPNDRFFAVRPEGSVSTLKIQRTERGDSAVYLCASSLTGTGLDEQYFGPGTRLTVT.

This clonotype was seen at least ten times. The chain carries TRBV12-3 or TRBV12-4 and TRBJ1-1; unclear D gene. The CDR3 is 14 amino acids. V was cut by 6 bases and J by 8 bases, with 19 bases left in between. In DNA form, the CDR3 reads TGTGCCAGCAGCTTGACCCGGGTCTCAGGAGAAGCTTTCTTT. This translates into CASSLTRVSGEAFF.

This clonotype was detected only a few times. V usage is TRBV5-1 and J usage is TRBJ2-7; 10 bases are shared with TRBD2. The CDR3 covers 17 residues. CDR1 SGHRS and CDR2 YFSETQ come from the germline V gene. V trimming: 0 bases; J trimming: 7 bases; junction bases outside the gene matches: 13. The CDR3 spells CASSLAPGLAGEWEQYF. The CDR3 nucleotides are TGCGCCAGCAGCTTGGCCCCCGGGCTAGCGGGAGAGTGGGAGCAGTACTTC.

The sample holds many counts of this clonotype. V and J are TRBV27 and TRBJ1-5; TRBD1 matches at 10 bases. Per the germline V gene, CDR1 is MNHEY and CDR2 is SMNVEV (reference sequence). Trimming took 5 bases from V and 6 from J; bases not matched to a gene: 7. The CDR3 loop spans 15 amino acids. CDR3 region: CASSPGTGAVQPQHF. The CDR3 bases are TGTGCCAGCAGTCCCGGGACAGGGGCAGTTCAGCCCCAGCATTTT.

The chain carries TRBV15 and TRBJ1-5, with D maybe TRBD1 (6 bases). Deletions cut 0 bases from V and 4 bases from J, with 25 bases between. Germline CDR1 LNHNV, CDR2 YYDKDF (reference sequence). The length of the CDR3 is 20 residues. The CDR3 coding sequence is TGTGCCACCAGCAGAGATGTTCTAGAGACAGGAAATCACTTTAATCAGCCCCAGCATTTT. Its translation: CATSRDVLETGNHFNQPQHF.

Ten or more counts support this clonotype. The chain employs TRBV6-1 and TRBJ1-5; 11 bases match TRBD1. There are 16 residues in the CDR3. The trim removed 4 bases at V and 3 bases at J, leaving 5 bases unmatched. Germline loops: CDR1 MNHNS, CDR2 SASEGT. CDR3 DNA sequence: TGTGCCAGCAGTGCGGACAGGGGGCGGGTCAATCAGCCCCAGCATTTT. It codes for CASSADRGRVNQPQHF.

This clonotype was counted many times. V usage is TRBV12-3 or TRBV12-4 and J usage is TRBJ2-7, with 14 nucleotides matching TRBD2. The CDR3 is 16 residues long. V trimming: 5 bases; J trimming: 0 bases; junction bases outside the gene matches: 3. CDR3 in amino acids: CASSPGTSGSSYEQYF. The CDR3 DNA is TGTGCCAGCAGTCCTGGGACTAGCGGGAGCTCCTACGAGCAGTACTTC.

V is TRBV7-9 and J is TRBJ1-2; no reliable D call. The CDR3 runs 14 residues. Germline CDR1 is SEHNR and CDR2 is FQNEAQ (reference sequence). V was clipped by 5 bases and J by 8 bases, with 18 bases between them. The CDR3: CASSQDPQAKGYTF. DNA for the CDR3: TGTGCCAGCAGCCAAGACCCACAAGCGAAGGGCTACACCTTC.

This clonotype was counted many times. The chain joins TRBV7-2 to TRBJ2-2; D not certain. V lost 5 bases and J lost 0, with 16 bases in between. Looked up from germline, CDR1 is SGHTA and CDR2 is FQGNSA. The CDR3 is 17 amino acids. The CDR3 region is CASSPASRHANTGELFF. CDR3 nucleotides: TGTGCCAGCAGCCCAGCAAGCCGGCATGCGAACACCGGGGAGCTGTTTTTT. Full variable domain (rest looked up from reference TRBV7-2 and TRBJ2-2): GAGVSQSPSNKVTEKGKDVELRCDPISGHTALYWYRQSLGQGLEFLIYFQGNSAPDKSGLPSDRFSAERTGGSVSTLTIQRTQQEDSAVYLCASSPASRHANTGELFFGEGSRLTVL.

This clonotype came up a few times. The V and J genes are TRBV20-1 and TRBJ2-1, with TRBD2 matching over 11 bases. V trimming: 4 bases; J trimming: 3 bases; junction bases outside the gene matches: 11. Germline assignment: CDR1 DFQATT and CDR2 SNEGSKA (reference sequence). CDR3 size: 17 residues. The CDR3 loop reads CSAKLAGVVIGYNEQFF. In DNA form, the CDR3 reads TGCAGTGCTAAACTAGCGGGAGTAGTGATAGGCTACAATGAGCAGTTCTTC.

This clonotype has at least ten counts. The V call is TRBV28, the J call TRBJ2-1, with TRBD2 matching 9 bases. CDR1 and CDR2 (germline): MDHEN, SYDVKM. V shed 5 bases and J 7 bases; nucleotides not matched to a gene: 6. The CDR3 extends over 14 amino acids. This CDR3 reads CASSPRLAGNEQFF. The CDR3 DNA follows: TGTGCCAGCAGTCCCCGGCTAGCGGGAAATGAGCAGTTCTTC.

This clonotype appeared a few times. The J gene is TRBJ2-2, the V gene TRBV7-8; 9 bases agree with TRBD2. The CDR3 loop spans 16 amino acids. Looked up from germline, CDR1 is SGHVS and CDR2 is FQNEAQ. V shed 3 bases and J 2 bases; nucleotides not matched to a gene: 4. The DNA for the CDR3 is TGTGCCAGCAGCTTTACGGGACTAGCAAACACCGGGGAGCTGTTTTTT. Translation gives CASSFTGLANTGELFF.

The V and J genes are TRBV7-9 and TRBJ2-1; 13 bases are a match to TRBD2. The CDR3 covers 17 residues. Looked up from germline, CDR1 is SEHNR and CDR2 is FQNEAQ (reference sequence). Trimming took 5 bases from V and 2 from J; bases not matched to a gene: 6. CDR3 loop: CASSPTGLAGAYNEQFF. The DNA for the CDR3 is TGTGCCAGCAGCCCGACCGGACTAGCGGGGGCCTACAATGAGCAGTTCTTC. Variable domain in full (rest from reference TRBV7-9 and TRBJ2-1): DTGVSQNPRHKITKRGQNVTFRCDPISEHNRLYWYRQTLGQGPEFLTYFQNEAQLEKSRLLSDRFSAERPKGSFSTLEIQRTEQGDSAMYLCASSPTGLAGAYNEQFFGPGTRLTVL.

This clonotype was detected only a few times. The genes are TRBV3-1 and TRBJ2-1; 10 bases are shared with TRBD2. Germline-derived CDR1 and CDR2 are LGHDT and YNNKEL (reference sequence). The CDR3 has 14 residues. Trimming cost V 8 bases and J 9 bases; bases outside gene matches: 10. This CDR3 is CASLHSGRSAEQFF. In nucleotides, the CDR3 is TGTGCCAGCCTACATAGCGGGAGGTCGGCTGAGCAGTTCTTC.

V and J are TRBV29-1 and TRBJ1-2; TRBD1 agrees at 10 bases. V lost 7 bases, J lost 4 bases, and 3 bases stayed unmatched. The CDR3 totals 12 residues. Germline lookup yields CDR1 SQVTM and CDR2 ANQGSEA. The CDR3: CSADRGPYGYTF. The CDR3 region has the DNA TGCAGCGCCGACAGGGGGCCCTATGGCTACACCTTC.

This clonotype turned up a few times. V is TRBV10-1 and J is TRBJ1-6; D uncertain. Germline-derived CDR1 and CDR2 are WNHNN and SYGVQD (reference sequence). Trimming took off 8 bases at V and 3 bases at J, with 5 bases between the two ends. The CDR3 is made up of 12 amino acids. This CDR3 is CASQGYNSPLHF. DNA of the CDR3: TGCGCCAGCCAAGGCTATAATTCACCCCTCCACTTT.

As to this clonotype: A much more abundant neighbour one base away suggests this may be a read error. The chain has TRBV28 and TRBJ2-1; perhaps D is TRBD1 or TRBD2 (6 bases each). With the DNA end fitting TRBJ2-7 better, the J assignment may be wrong. This CDR3 spans 15 amino acids. Per the germline V gene, CDR1 is MDHEN and CDR2 is SYDVKM. The DNA of the CDR3 is TGTGCCAGCAGTTTAAGAGGGGGGAAAGTGAATGAGCAGTACTTC. This gives the protein CASSLRGGKVNEQYF.